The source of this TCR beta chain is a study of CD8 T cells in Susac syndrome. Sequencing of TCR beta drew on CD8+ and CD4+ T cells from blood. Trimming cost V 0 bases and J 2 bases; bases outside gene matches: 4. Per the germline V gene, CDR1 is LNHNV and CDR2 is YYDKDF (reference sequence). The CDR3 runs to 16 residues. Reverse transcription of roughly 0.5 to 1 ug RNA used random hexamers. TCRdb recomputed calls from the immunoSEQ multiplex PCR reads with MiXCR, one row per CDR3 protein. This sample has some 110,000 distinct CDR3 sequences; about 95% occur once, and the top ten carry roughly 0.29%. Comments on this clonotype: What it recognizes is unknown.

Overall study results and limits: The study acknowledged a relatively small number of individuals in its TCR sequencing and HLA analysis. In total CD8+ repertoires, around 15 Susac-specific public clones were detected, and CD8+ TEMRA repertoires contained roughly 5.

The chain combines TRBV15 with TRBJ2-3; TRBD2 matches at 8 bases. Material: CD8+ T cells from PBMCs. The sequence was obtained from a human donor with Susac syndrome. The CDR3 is CATSREAGGITDTQYF. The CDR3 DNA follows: TGTGCCACCAGCAGAGAGGCGGGGGGTATCACAGATACGCAGTATTTT.